The text below deals with one TCR beta chain. Its specificity is not known. PCR employed 60 Vbeta and 13 Jbeta primers. The protocol was immunoSEQ multiplex PCR, while the TCRdb copy is restricted to in-frame clones and leaves out a portion. The sample has 65,000 to 90,000 clones, 75% to 90% seen once. The data were taken from a study of cytomegalovirus exposure and HLA in healthy donors. Study-wide findings and caveats: Several top significant clusters appeared, in a later analysis, to be linked to common viral pathogens.

The CDR3 sequence is 14 residues long. V was trimmed by 4 bases and J by 7 bases, leaving 14 bases between them. The germline gives CDR1 GTSNPN, CDR2 SVGIG (reference sequence). Sequencing used PBMCs. J is TRBJ1-6 and V is TRBV30, with D unclear. This receptor was obtained from a woman between 25 and 40 years old in good health and CMV-seronegative. CDR3 in amino acids: CAWTLGRGNSPLHF. DNA of the CDR3: TGTGCCTGGACCTTGGGCCGTGGAAATTCACCCCTCCACTTT. The full variable domain, rest sourced from reference TRBV30 and TRBJ1-6, is SQTIHQWPATLVQPVGSPLSLECTVEGTSNPNLYWYRQAAGRGLQLLFYSVGIGQISSEVPQNLSASRPQDRQFILSSKKLLLSDSGFYLCAWTLGRGNSPLHFGNGTRLTVT.